The 13 T cell receptor beta chains given below trace back to one sample, sequenced in a study of shared clonotypes between healthy human individuals. Repertoires were generated with immunoSEQ multiplex PCR, while TCRdb's copy carries only in-frame clones and drops some. The sample lists millions of clones; about 95% were seen once. Selected positively for CCR7 and CD45RO-negative, naive CD8 cells excluded terminally differentiated effector memory CD45RA+ cells. Sequencing used naive CD8+ T cells sorted from blood. The receptors come from a man aged 18 to 29 in good health.

Of note for this clone: This specimen includes other DNA sequences encoding the same CDR3. V is TRBV28 and J is TRBJ1-1; the match to TRBD1 covers 9 bases. Trimming took 1 base from V and 1 from J; bases not matched to a gene: 4. Germline CDR1 is MDHEN and CDR2 is SYDVKM. The CDR3 is made up of 16 amino acids. The CDR3 loop reads CASSLFPGQGNTEAFF. In DNA form, the CDR3 reads TGTGCCAGCAGTTTATTCCCGGGACAGGGGAACACTGAAGCTTTCTTT.

The chain couples TRBV29-1 to TRBJ2-1, with D hard to call. V was shortened by 3 bases and J by 3 bases, with 3 bases between the two germline ends. Germline loops: CDR1 SQVTM, CDR2 ANQGSEA. The CDR3 covers 11 residues. The CDR3 reads CSVDIYNEQFF. The DNA of the CDR3 is TGCAGCGTTGATATCTACAATGAGCAGTTCTTC.

Regarding this clone: Additional DNA sequences in this sample encode the identical CDR3. The CDR3 loop reads CAWSPGVGGYTF. The CDR3 nucleotides read TGTGCCTGGAGCCCAGGGGTTGGTGGCTACACCTTC. This chain uses TRBV30 with TRBJ1-2; a weak D match, TRBD1 (6 bases). Germline assignment: CDR1 GTSNPN and CDR2 SVGIG (reference sequence). V was shortened by 3 bases and J by 7 bases, with 12 bases between the two germline ends. This CDR3 comprises 12 residues.

V gene TRBV5-1 combines with J gene TRBJ2-7; 11 nucleotides match TRBD2. V lost 5 bases to trimming and J lost 0 bases; unmatched junction nucleotides: 7. CDR1 SGHRS and CDR2 YFSETQ come from the germline V gene. There are 16 residues in the CDR3. The CDR3 loop is CASRPSLAGVSYEQYF. CDR3 DNA: TGCGCCAGCAGGCCGTCACTAGCGGGGGTCTCCTACGAGCAGTACTTC.

In its sample, this clone was seen once. V gene TRBV6-1 combines with J gene TRBJ1-2, with D possibly matching TRBD1 (5 bases). V was cut by 4 bases and J by 4 bases, with 13 bases left in between. The CDR3 covers 14 residues. From germline, CDR1 is MNHNS and CDR2 SASEGT. The CDR3 region is CASSARGLLYGYTF. The CDR3 DNA is TGTGCCAGCAGTGCGCGGGGACTCCTCTATGGCTACACCTTC.

Worth noting for this clone: Other DNA variants within this sample encode the same CDR3. The chain has TRBV15 and TRBJ2-7; 10 bases agree with TRBD1. Trimming removed 1 base from V and 3 bases from J; junction bases left unmatched: 0. Per the germline V gene, CDR1 is LNHNV and CDR2 is YYDKDF (reference sequence). The CDR3 extends over 14 amino acids. CDR3 in DNA: TGTGCCACCAGCAGAGGGACAGGGGGCTACGAGCAGTACTTC. Translated: CATSRGTGGYEQYF.

The chain links TRBV9 to TRBJ2-1, with D perhaps matching TRBD1 or TRBD2 (5 bases each). The germline gives CDR1 SGDLS, CDR2 YYNGEE. This CDR3 has 15 residues. V was cut by 4 bases and J by 5 bases, with 16 bases left in between. CDR3 bases: TGTGCCAGCAGCCCCGAGGGGAGCCCTGACAATGAGCAGTTCTTC. Translation gives CASSPEGSPDNEQFF.

This chain joins TRBV4-1 and TRBJ1-2; TRBD1 agrees at 10 bases. The V gene end was trimmed by 1 base and the J gene end by 3 bases; junction bases not matched to a gene: 5. The CDR3 loop spans 16 amino acids. The V gene's germline CDR1 is MGHRA and CDR2 YSYEKL. The CDR3 loop is CASSQVGTGEDYGYTF. CDR3 DNA sequence: TGCGCCAGCAGCCAAGTTGGGACAGGGGAGGACTATGGCTACACCTTC.

CDR3 in DNA: TGTGCCAGCAGCAAGGCCGACAGGGGCTCCTACGAGCAGTACTTC. This codes for CASSKADRGSYEQYF. The chain couples TRBV21-1 to TRBJ2-7; no check of the table's D call, TRBD1, against the DNA was made. TRBV21-1 is an annotated pseudogene. The CDR3 has 15 amino acids.

The sample holds one count of this clone. The chain is built from TRBV7-9 and TRBJ1-4; 8 nucleotides match TRBD1. Losses at the gene ends were 6 bases for V and 7 bases for J; bases not matched to a gene: 7. Germline V lookup: CDR1 SEHNR, CDR2 FQNEAQ (reference sequence). This CDR3 has 14 residues. Written as DNA, the CDR3 is TGTGCCAGCAGTTTTGGACAGGGTGCTGAAAAACTGTTTTTT. As protein: CASSFGQGAEKLFF.

This clone occurred a few times. V and J are TRBV6-5 and TRBJ2-3; 7 bases align to TRBD1. This CDR3 comprises 16 residues. V trimming: 4 bases; J trimming: 0 bases; junction bases outside the gene matches: 7. The germline gives CDR1 MNHEY, CDR2 SVGAGI. The CDR3 coding sequence is TGTGCCAGCAGTTCGCGCCGGGACAGAAGCACAGATACGCAGTATTTT. Its protein product is CASSSRRDRSTDTQYF.

CDR3 protein: CASSVDRVNTEAFF. The DNA for the CDR3 is TGTGCCAGCAGCGTGGACAGGGTAAACACTGAAGCTTTCTTT. The genes are TRBV5-6 and TRBJ1-1; 8 bases map to TRBD1. The CDR3 totals 14 residues. V was clipped by 4 bases and J by 2 bases; unmatched bases: 4. Per germline, CDR1 SGHDT and CDR2 YYEEEE.

The J gene is TRBJ1-1, the V gene TRBV5-1, with a possible D match to TRBD1 (5 bases). The germline V gene has CDR1 SGHRS and CDR2 YFSETQ. V was cut by 3 bases and J by 5 bases, with 14 bases left in between. CDR3 length: 14 residues. CDR3 residues: CASSSDSGGTEAFF. CDR3 in DNA: TGCGCCAGCAGCTCCGACAGCGGAGGAACTGAAGCTTTCTTT.